These T cell receptor beta chains were read from a single sample in a study of T cells in Graves' hyperthyroidism and ophthalmopathy. TCRdb passed the multiplex PCR reads through MiXCR, listing each CDR3 protein once. The table shows around 420,000 distinct CDR3 sequences, with around 16% occurring only once. Input material: blood. Every receptor here comes from a woman aged 18 to 35 with Graves' hyperthyroidism. The CDR3 runs from the conserved cysteine through the conserved F or W.

v_call	j_call	cdr3_aa
TRBV28	TRBJ2-1	CASSLPHPPETYNEQFF
TRBV20-1	TRBJ1-5	CSASRGTGAGGNQPQHF
TRBV5-5	TRBJ2-3	CASSLARGETDTQYF
TRBV2	TRBJ2-5	CASSGTGGSQYF
TRBV5-1	TRBJ2-2	CASSSDLSGTGELFF
TRBV18	TRBJ2-2	CASSPPPPNTGELFF
TRBV5-6	TRBJ1-5	CASNRRDQPQHF
TRBV19	TRBJ1-5	CASSIGVGKDQPQHF
TRBV6-5	TRBJ2-5	CASSYSSGLETQYF
TRBV28	TRBJ2-1	CASSLSQPSSYNEQFF
TRBV11-2	TRBJ2-7	CASSYVGGGGYEQYF
TRBV5-1	TRBJ1-3	CASNLEGVSGNTIYF
TRBV7-3	TRBJ2-3	CASSLIGGQGADTQYF
TRBV27	TRBJ1-2	CASSFTGGGGYTF
TRBV12-3/TRBV12-4	TRBJ2-3	CASSLGRLAGDYTDTQYF
TRBV10-3	TRBJ2-5	CAMSLSGGDETQYF
TRBV2	TRBJ2-7	CASKGRSHEQYF
TRBV6-1	TRBJ1-4	CASIEGTGLEKLFF
TRBV14	TRBJ2-5	CASSLGHAWGTQYF
TRBV19	TRBJ2-3	CAGIRLAGGSVLYTQYF
TRBV6-1	TRBJ1-1	CASNHRGLNTEAFF
TRBV28	TRBJ1-2	CASSSRSGLPNYGYTF
TRBV20-1	TRBJ2-7	CSARGAESSYEQYF
TRBV6-1	TRBJ1-5	CASIEGAEGQPQHF
TRBV7-6	TRBJ1-1	CAGSLLPGSTEAFF
TRBV5-1	TRBJ2-3	CASRRGQGSDTDTQYF
TRBV7-8	TRBJ2-7	CASSFYWTYEQYF
TRBV2	TRBJ2-2	CASSQAPRAGTGELFF
TRBV28	TRBJ1-5	CASNKFMGQPQHF
TRBV7-3	TRBJ2-1	CASSLNRDNEQFF
TRBV9	TRBJ1-5	CASSVGEGGSNQPQHF
TRBV10-3	TRBJ2-7	CAISEQRSSYEQYF
TRBV5-1	TRBJ2-4	CASSLVAGHQNIQYF
TRBV12-3/TRBV12-4	TRBJ1-2	CASSYGGENYGYTF
TRBV3-1	TRBJ1-4	CASSGGQGGNEKLFF
TRBV6-4	TRBJ2-1	CASSERGGSYNEQFF
TRBV18	TRBJ2-2	CASSPGQAEELFF
TRBV7-3	TRBJ2-1	CASSVIGSEQFF
TRBV20-1	TRBJ2-5	CSAAGVGVGTQYF
TRBV6-1	TRBJ2-4	CASRAGTPLAKNIQYF
TRBV6-1	TRBJ1-4	CASRSGGTGSGKLFF
TRBV6-1	TRBJ2-1	CASSGGSSYNEQFF
TRBV20-1	TRBJ1-5	CSASQPNFNQPQHF
TRBV12-3/TRBV12-4	TRBJ1-5	CASRGAVNQPQHF
TRBV12-3/TRBV12-4	TRBJ1-5	CASSRDIPQHF
TRBV9	TRBJ2-5	CASSVGPGQETQYF